This T cell receptor (beta chain) originates from a study of identical twins. TCRdb re-derived calls from the 5' RACE reads in MiXCR, one entry per CDR3 protein. The sample lists around 95,000 distinct CDR3 sequences, 5.9% seen once, with about 12% in the top ten. In every case, the donor was a healthy Caucasian. The V gene's germline CDR1 is LNHDA and CDR2 SQIVND (reference sequence). V lost 9 bases, J lost 3 bases, and 9 bases lay in between. This CDR3 has 12 amino acids. About this clonotype: Its antigen is unidentified.

Findings and caveats of the study: Monozygotic twin pairs showed more out-of-frame TCR alpha sharing than models estimated.

The rearrangement joins TRBV19 to TRBJ2-1; the D is unclear. The sequence derives from a woman aged 45-60 years in good health. The specimen sequenced was memory T cells sorted from blood. CDR3 in DNA: TGTGCCAGCGCACTCGACTACAATGAGCAGTTCTTC. This gives the protein CASALDYNEQFF.